This TCR beta chain was observed in a study of OX40 agonist ivuxolimab in advanced cancers. The CDR3 has 16 residues. With 1 base removed from V and 1 base from J, the gap between germline ends came to 11 bases. Germline CDR1 reads WNHNN; CDR2 reads SYGVQD (reference sequence). Generated by immunoSEQ multiplex PCR, the TCRdb table keeps only in-frame clones and is missing some. The sample contains tens of thousands of clones, around 80% of which appear only once. The starting material was CD4+ or CD8+ T cells sorted from blood, obtained in a trial of the OX40 agonist ivuxolimab. The rearrangement joins TRBV10-1 to TRBJ2-1; TRBD1 is a possible D gene (7 bases). This receptor was obtained from an adult with an advanced solid tumor such as melanoma, head and neck, liver or kidney cancer. The CDR3 sequence: CASSEWSGGSYNEQFF. CDR3 DNA sequence: TGCGCCAGCAGTGAGTGGTCAGGGGGGTCCTACAATGAGCAGTTCTTC.